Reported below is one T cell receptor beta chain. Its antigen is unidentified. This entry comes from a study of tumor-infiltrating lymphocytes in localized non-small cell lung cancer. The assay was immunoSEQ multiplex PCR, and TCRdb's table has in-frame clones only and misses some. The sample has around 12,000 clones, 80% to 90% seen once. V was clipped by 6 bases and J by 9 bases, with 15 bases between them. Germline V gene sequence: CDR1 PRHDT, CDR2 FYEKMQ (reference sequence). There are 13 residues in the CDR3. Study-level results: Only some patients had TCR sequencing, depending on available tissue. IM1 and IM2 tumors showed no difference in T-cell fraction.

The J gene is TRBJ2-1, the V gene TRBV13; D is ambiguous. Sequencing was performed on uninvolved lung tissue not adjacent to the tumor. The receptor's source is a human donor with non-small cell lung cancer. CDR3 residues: CASRALGSGEQFF. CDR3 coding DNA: TGTGCCAGCAGAGCCTTGGGGTCGGGTGAGCAGTTCTTC.